This record looks at one TCR beta chain sequence and its context. Antigen: not known. These data are taken from a study of shared clonotypes between healthy human individuals. Study-wide background: Per donor, three plates held CD4 naive cells, three held CD4 memory, two held CD8 naive and one held CD8 memory. Overall study findings and caveats: Among a few donors, approximately 5% of naive CD4 clonotypes were found in common.

Naive CD8 isolation took CD45RO-negative cells positively selected for CCR7 and excluded terminally differentiated effector memory CD45RA+ cells. Donation came from healthy HIV-negative adults that had no recent acute infections or vaccinations. For each subset, genomic DNA was distributed in equal portions over several immunoSEQ plates. Assay: immunoSEQ multiplex PCR; the TCRdb copy retains only in-frame clones and omits some. The data contain about 2 million clones, about 95% of them singletons. J gave up 3 bases and V 5 bases, and 12 bases lay outside the gene matches. Germline V CDR1 and CDR2: LNHDA, SQIVND (reference sequence). CDR3 size: 16 residues.

This clonotype was obtained from a man aged 18 to 29 in good health. The material sequenced was naive CD8+ T cells sorted from blood. The genes are TRBV19 and TRBJ1-2; 7 nucleotides match TRBD1. CDR3 region: CASSRQGEGLDYGYTF. The CDR3 DNA reads as TGTGCCAGTAGTCGACAGGGCGAGGGGTTGGACTATGGCTACACCTTC.